This TCR beta chain stems from a study of T cells in Graves' hyperthyroidism and ophthalmopathy. Study-level background: Peripheral blood sampling occurred at initial diagnosis, before any treatment. Study-level results: Prediction of ophthalmopathy progression came a median roughly 6.4 months pre-onset.

This clonotype has a count of ten or more. Its antigen is not known. TCR beta CDR3 region amplification was performed from RNA transcripts. HTBI primers were the set used in a first-round RT-PCR of the TCR CDR3. TCRdb called the multiplex PCR reads again in MiXCR, with one record for every CDR3 protein. The data hold hundreds of thousands of distinct CDR3 sequences, with about 14% observed a single time. Clinical symptoms, serum thyroxine and TRAb, thyroid ultrasound and orbital computed tomography together formed the diagnostic basis. Using around 10 ml of fresh peripheral blood, PBMCs were prepared. CDR3 size: 17 residues. CDR1 is MNHNY and CDR2 is SVGAGI in the germline V gene (reference sequence). V was shortened by 2 bases and J by 6 bases, with 17 bases between the two germline ends.

The sequencing sample was made of blood. This rearrangement joins TRBV6-6 to TRBJ1-6; maybe TRBD1 (6 bases). The receptor was derived from a woman in her fifties or sixties with Graves' ophthalmopathy. CDR3 protein: CASSYIQGRGGNSPLHF. The CDR3 DNA is TGTGCCAGCAGTTACATCCAGGGGCGCGGCGGTAATTCACCCCTCCACTTT.